Many counts were recorded for the clone carrying this T cell receptor beta chain. What it binds is not known. Healthy Caucasians made up all donors. A universal primer site was added by template switching, and unique molecular identifiers were carried by the cDNA. Via MiXCR, TCRdb re-called the 5' RACE reads, giving one row per CDR3 protein. Counted here are under 350,000 distinct CDR3 sequences, more than 8% occurring once; the ten biggest clones make up roughly 7%. These data belong to a study of identical twins. Study outcomes and limitations: Twins shared beta out-of-frame sequences in excess, but this excess was weaker.

These same data were also listed under a study on yellow fever vaccine responses in identical twins.

The source of this sequence is a woman aged 18-29 years in good health. The sample consisted of CD8+ T cells sorted from blood.

CDR3 sequence (DNA): TGCGCCAGCAGCCCTGGACTAGCGACGGTAGAGACCCAGTACTTC. Protein sequence: CASSPGLATVETQYF. The chain joins TRBV5-1 to TRBJ2-5, with 9 bases that match TRBD2. The CDR3 spans 15 residues. The V segment lost 4 bases and the J segment 4 bases; nucleotides outside the gene matches: 8. Germline V gene sequence: CDR1 SGHRS, CDR2 YFSETQ.